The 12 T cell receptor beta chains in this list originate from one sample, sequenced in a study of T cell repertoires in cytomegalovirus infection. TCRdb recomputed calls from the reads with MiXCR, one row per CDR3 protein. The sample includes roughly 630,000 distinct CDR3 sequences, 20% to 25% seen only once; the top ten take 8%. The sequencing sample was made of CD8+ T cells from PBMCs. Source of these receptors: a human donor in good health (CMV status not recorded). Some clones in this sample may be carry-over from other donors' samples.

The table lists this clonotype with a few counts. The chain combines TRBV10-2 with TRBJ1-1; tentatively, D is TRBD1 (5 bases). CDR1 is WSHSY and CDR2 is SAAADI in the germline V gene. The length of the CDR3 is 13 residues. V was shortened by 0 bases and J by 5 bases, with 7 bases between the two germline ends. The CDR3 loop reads CASSESKGTEAFF. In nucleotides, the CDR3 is TGCGCCAGCAGTGAGTCAAAGGGGACTGAAGCTTTCTTT.

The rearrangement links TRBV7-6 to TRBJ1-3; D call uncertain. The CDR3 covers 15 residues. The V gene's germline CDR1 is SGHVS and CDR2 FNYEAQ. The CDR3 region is CAGSRGRASGNTIYF. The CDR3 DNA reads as TGTGCTGGCAGCCGCGGGAGGGCCTCTGGAAACACCATATATTTT.

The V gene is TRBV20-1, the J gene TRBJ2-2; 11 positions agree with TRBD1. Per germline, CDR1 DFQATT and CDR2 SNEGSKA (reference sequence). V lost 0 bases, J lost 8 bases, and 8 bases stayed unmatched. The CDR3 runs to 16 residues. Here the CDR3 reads CSARDQDRGLGGELFF. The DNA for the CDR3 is TGCAGTGCTAGAGATCAGGACAGGGGGCTTGGGGGGGAGCTGTTTTTT.

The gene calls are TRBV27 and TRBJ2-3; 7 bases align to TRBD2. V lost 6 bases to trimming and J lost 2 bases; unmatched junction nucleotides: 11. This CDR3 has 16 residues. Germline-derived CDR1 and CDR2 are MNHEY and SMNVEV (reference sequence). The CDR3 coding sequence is TGTGCCAGCAGCCCCGAGGCTAGCGGAATCACAGATACGCAGTATTTT. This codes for CASSPEASGITDTQYF.

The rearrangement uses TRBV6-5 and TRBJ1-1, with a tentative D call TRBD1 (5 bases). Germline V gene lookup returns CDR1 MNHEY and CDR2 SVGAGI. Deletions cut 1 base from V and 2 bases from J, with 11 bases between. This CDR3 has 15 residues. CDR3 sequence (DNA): TGTGCCAGCAGTTACTTAGATCAGGGTAACACTGAAGCTTTCTTT. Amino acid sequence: CASSYLDQGNTEAFF.

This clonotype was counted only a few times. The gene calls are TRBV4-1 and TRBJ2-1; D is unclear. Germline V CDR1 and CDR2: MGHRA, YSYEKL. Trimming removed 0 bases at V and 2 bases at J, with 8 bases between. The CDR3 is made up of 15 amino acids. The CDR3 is CASSQEPMAYNEQFF. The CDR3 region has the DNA TGCGCCAGCAGCCAAGAACCGATGGCCTACAATGAGCAGTTCTTC.

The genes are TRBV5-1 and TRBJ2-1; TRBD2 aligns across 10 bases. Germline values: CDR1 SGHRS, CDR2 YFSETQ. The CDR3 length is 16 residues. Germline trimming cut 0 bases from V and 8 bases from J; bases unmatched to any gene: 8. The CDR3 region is CASSLAGSGGAHEQFF. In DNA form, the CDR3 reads TGCGCCAGCAGCTTGGCCGGGAGCGGGGGGGCCCATGAGCAGTTCTTC.

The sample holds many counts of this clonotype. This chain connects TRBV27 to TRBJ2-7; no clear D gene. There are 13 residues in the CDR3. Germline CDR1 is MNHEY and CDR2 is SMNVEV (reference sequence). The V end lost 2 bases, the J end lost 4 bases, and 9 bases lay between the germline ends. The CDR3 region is CASSLNLGYEQYV. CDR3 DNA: TGTGCCAGCAGTTTAAACCTTGGGTACGAGCAGTACGTC.

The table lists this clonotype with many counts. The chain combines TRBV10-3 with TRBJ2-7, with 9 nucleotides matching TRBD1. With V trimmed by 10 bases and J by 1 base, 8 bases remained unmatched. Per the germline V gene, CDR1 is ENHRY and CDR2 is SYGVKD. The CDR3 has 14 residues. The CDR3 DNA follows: TGTGCCACCGCTCCAGGACAGGGGTCCTACGAGCAGTACGTC. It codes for CATAPGQGSYEQYV.

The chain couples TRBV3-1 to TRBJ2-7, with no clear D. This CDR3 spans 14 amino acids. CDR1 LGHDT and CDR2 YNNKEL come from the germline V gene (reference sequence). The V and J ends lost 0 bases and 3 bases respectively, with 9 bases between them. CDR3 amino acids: CASSQDQGYYEQYF. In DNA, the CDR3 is TGTGCCAGCAGCCAAGATCAAGGGTACTACGAGCAGTACTTC.

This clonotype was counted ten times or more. CDR3 bases: TGTGCCAGCAGGTTAGGACAGGGAGGCGAGCAGTACGTC. Translation gives CASRLGQGGEQYV. The J gene is TRBJ2-7, the V gene TRBV6-6; 8 positions agree with TRBD1. The germline V gene has CDR1 MNHNY and CDR2 SVGAGI (reference sequence). V lost 6 bases, J lost 6 bases, and 7 bases stayed unmatched. The CDR3 runs 13 residues.

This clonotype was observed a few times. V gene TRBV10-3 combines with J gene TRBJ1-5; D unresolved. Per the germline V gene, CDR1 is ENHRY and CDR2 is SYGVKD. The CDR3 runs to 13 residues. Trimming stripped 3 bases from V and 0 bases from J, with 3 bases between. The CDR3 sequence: CAISDDSNQPQHF. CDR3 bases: TGTGCCATCAGTGATGATAGCAATCAGCCCCAGCATTTT.